These 8 T cell receptor beta chains share one sample of origin, sequenced in a study of CD8 T cells in Susac syndrome. After extraction with the RNeasy kit, about 0.45 to 1 ug of the RNA was reverse transcribed using random hexamers. TCRdb used MiXCR to reprocess the immunoSEQ multiplex PCR reads, holding one entry per CDR3 protein. The table lists over 100,000 distinct CDR3 sequences, 80% to 95% of them singletons. Source material: CD8+ T cells from PBMCs. The receptors were sampled from a human donor in good health.

The chain uses TRBV3-1 and TRBJ2-3; 14 nucleotides align to TRBD2. The CDR3 is made up of 16 amino acids. J lost 3 bases, V lost 1 base, and 0 bases had no gene match. The germline CDR1 and CDR2 sequences are LGHDT and YNNKEL (reference sequence). CDR3 region: CASSQGTSGRTDTQYF. As DNA, the CDR3 is TGTGCCAGCAGCCAAGGGACTAGCGGGAGGACAGATACGCAGTATTTT.

The chain couples TRBV5-6 to TRBJ2-5; D gene ambiguous. Germline lookup yields CDR1 SGHDT and CDR2 YYEEEE. Trimming left V 4 bases short and J 4 bases short, with 20 bases between. The CDR3 has 16 amino acids. CDR3 sequence (DNA): TGTGCCAGCAGCCCGGACGCCCTCCTGGGCGGAGAGACCCAGTACTTC. Protein sequence: CASSPDALLGGETQYF.

The chain joins TRBV6-6 to TRBJ2-7; 11 positions agree with TRBD1. Looked up from germline, CDR1 is MNHNY and CDR2 is SVGAGI (reference sequence). Trimming removed 7 bases from V and 4 bases from J; junction bases left unmatched: 3. This CDR3 has 13 residues. This CDR3 is CASTRDRGYEQYF. The CDR3 DNA reads TGTGCCAGCACCCGGGACAGGGGGTACGAGCAGTACTTC.

This clonotype was found once. This chain uses TRBV3-1 with TRBJ2-3, with D perhaps TRBD2 (7 bases). Germline V CDR1 and CDR2: LGHDT, YNNKEL (reference sequence). V was cut by 4 bases and J by 3 bases, with 17 bases left in between. CDR3 length: 16 residues. In DNA, the CDR3 is TGTGCCAGCAGCCCTGAAGGGGGGGGCGGGACAGATACGCAGTATTTT. Its protein is CASSPEGGGGTDTQYF.

The V and J genes are TRBV20-1 and TRBJ2-7, with 7 nucleotides matching TRBD1. With 0 bases clipped from V and 5 bases from J, the junction kept 7 bases outside the gene matches. The CDR3 is 14 residues long. The germline gives CDR1 DFQATT, CDR2 SNEGSKA (reference sequence). In DNA form, the CDR3 reads TGCAGTGCTAGAGACCTAAACAGGGGCGACGAGCAGTACTTC. This gives the protein CSARDLNRGDEQYF.

CDR3 in amino acids: CASSRQGDTDTQYF. CDR3 DNA sequence: TGTGCCAGCAGCAGACAGGGCGACACAGATACGCAGTATTTT. The chain couples TRBV7-8 to TRBJ2-3; 7 bases are shared with TRBD1. With V trimmed by 5 bases and J by 2 bases, 4 bases remained unmatched. Germline V gives CDR1 SGHVS, CDR2 FQNEAQ. CDR3 size: 14 residues.

J is TRBJ2-3 and V is TRBV7-2; TRBD1 agrees at 8 bases. Per germline, CDR1 SGHTA and CDR2 FQGNSA. Trimming at V came to 3 bases and at J to 1 base, leaving 3 bases not matched to a gene. This CDR3 region has 15 residues. The CDR3 here is CASSFLDRGTDTQYF. CDR3 bases: TGTGCCAGCAGCTTCCTGGACAGGGGCACAGATACGCAGTATTTT.

The chain combines TRBV19 with TRBJ1-2, with no clear D. CDR1 LNHDA and CDR2 SQIVND come from the germline V gene (reference sequence). CDR3 length equals 11 residues. V lost 7 bases and J lost 6, with 9 bases in between. This CDR3 reads CASNRRNGYTF. The CDR3 nucleotides read TGTGCCAGTAACCGGCGTAATGGCTACACCTTC.